Listed here are 25 T cell receptor beta chains from one sample, sequenced in a study of blood T cell repertoires in COVID-19. Sequenced by immunoSEQ multiplex PCR; TCRdb stores in-frame clones only, minus some. Counted here are about 200,000 clones, roughly 84% occurring once; the ten biggest clones make up roughly 13%. What was sequenced was peripheral blood. The source is a human donor in a cohort sampled during active COVID-19.

The chain carries TRBV5-8 and TRBJ2-3; 7 bases line up with TRBD1. With V trimmed by 3 bases and J by 2 bases, 12 bases remained unmatched. This CDR3 is built from 17 residues. Germline V CDR1 and CDR2: SGHTS, YDEGEE. In DNA, the CDR3 is TGTGCCAGCAGCTCCCATACAGGGGTGAAGAACACAGATACGCAGTATTTT. It yields the protein CASSSHTGVKNTDTQYF.

The CDR3 coding sequence is TGTGCCATCAGTGAATCGGACAGGGCCAACAACGTCCTGACTTTC. Translation: CAISESDRANNVLTF. This chain links TRBV10-3 with TRBJ2-6; 8 nucleotides line up with TRBD1. CDR3 size: 15 residues. Germline V gene data show CDR1 as ENHRY and CDR2 as SYGVKD. V was clipped by 3 bases and J by 9 bases; unmatched bases: 7.

The chain has TRBV6-5 and TRBJ2-1, with D perhaps matching TRBD2 (8 bases). Trimming cost V 6 bases and J 9 bases, with 18 bases left between them. CDR3 size: 14 residues. The germline V gene encodes CDR1 MNHEY and CDR2 SVGAGI. CDR3 region: CASSGSREGAEQFF. DNA for the CDR3: TGTGCCAGCAGCGGGAGCCGGGAGGGGGCTGAGCAGTTCTTC.

The chain couples TRBV6-1 to TRBJ1-2; D is perhaps TRBD1 (5 bases). CDR3 length equals 15 residues. Germline V gene lookup returns CDR1 MNHNS and CDR2 SASEGT. V lost 3 bases and J lost 4, with 15 bases in between. CDR3 amino acids: CASSESATGLYGYTF. The DNA of the CDR3 is TGTGCCAGCAGTGAGAGCGCCACAGGCCTCTATGGCTACACCTTC.

This sequence joins TRBV7-9 and TRBJ2-7; 8 bases align to TRBD2. Germline V gene lookup returns CDR1 SEHNR and CDR2 FQNEAQ (reference sequence). The CDR3 sequence is 16 residues long. The ends lost 6 bases at V and 3 bases at J; junction bases unmatched: 13. Written as DNA, the CDR3 is TGTGCCAGCAGTAAAGGTAGCGGGGTCATCGGCTACGAGCAGTACTTC. This encodes CASSKGSGVIGYEQYF.

This clone was recorded once. The chain links TRBV28 to TRBJ2-7, with 12 positions matching TRBD2. The CDR3 length is 16 residues. Germline CDR1 and CDR2: MDHEN and SYDVKM. V lost 6 bases to trimming and J lost 4 bases; unmatched junction nucleotides: 10. The CDR3 loop reads CASRRHGTSGQYEQYF. The CDR3 DNA sequence: TGTGCCAGCAGACGCCATGGGACTAGCGGGCAGTACGAGCAGTACTTC.

The V gene is TRBV28, the J gene TRBJ2-2, with TRBD2 matching over 10 bases. V lost 5 bases, J lost 7 bases, and 16 bases stayed unmatched. Per the germline V gene, CDR1 is MDHEN and CDR2 is SYDVKM. There are 18 residues in the CDR3. The CDR3 is CASSPPRAGGSRGGELFF. CDR3 bases: TGTGCCAGCAGTCCCCCTAGAGCGGGAGGGTCCCGGGGCGGGGAGCTGTTTTTT.

V usage is TRBV14 and J usage is TRBJ2-7; TRBD1 might be the D (6 bases). The V gene's germline CDR1 is SGHDN and CDR2 FVKESK. CDR3 length: 14 residues. V lost 4 bases and J lost 4, with 14 bases in between. The CDR3 nucleotides read TGTGCCAGCAGCCCAGGACAGTACCTATACGAGCAGTACTTC. This encodes CASSPGQYLYEQYF.

The chain is built from TRBV6-1 and TRBJ1-2; a possible D gene is TRBD1 (6 bases). Germline CDR1 reads MNHNS; CDR2 reads SASEGT. This CDR3 region has 13 residues. The ends were cut back, 1 base at V and 5 bases at J, with 8 bases in the middle. The CDR3 DNA reads TGTGCCAGCAGTGAAGTACAGGGATATGGCTACACCTTC. This translates into CASSEVQGYGYTF.

The V gene is TRBV6-2 or TRBV6-3, the J gene TRBJ2-3, with 7 bases identical to TRBD1. V trimming: 2 bases; J trimming: 4 bases; junction bases outside the gene matches: 12. The CDR3 spans 17 residues. Germline lookup yields CDR1 MNHEY and CDR2 SVGEGT. The CDR3: CASSYPRTTGLADTQYF. CDR3 sequence (DNA): TGTGCCAGCAGTTACCCCAGAACGACAGGGTTGGCAGATACGCAGTATTTT.

The chain joins TRBV28 to TRBJ2-7; 7 bases line up with TRBD1. J gave up 3 bases and V 6 bases, and 8 bases lay outside the gene matches. The germline gives CDR1 MDHEN, CDR2 SYDVKM. This CDR3 has 14 residues. DNA of the CDR3: TGTGCCAGCAGCCCGACAGGGAAGGGCTACGAGCAGTACTTC. This codes for CASSPTGKGYEQYF.

The chain is built from TRBV6-4 and TRBJ2-1, with 10 bases matching TRBD2. The CDR3 runs to 14 residues. The germline CDR1 and CDR2 sequences are MRHNA and SNTAGT. Trimming removed 3 bases from V and 7 bases from J; junction bases left unmatched: 3. CDR3 sequence (DNA): TGTGCCAGCAGTGATAGCGGGAGGAGAAATGAGCAGTTCTTC. This encodes CASSDSGRRNEQFF.

The J gene is TRBJ1-6, the V gene TRBV2, with D uncertain. This CDR3 has 16 amino acids. Germline CDR1 is SNHLY and CDR2 is FYNNEI. V dropped 4 bases and J dropped 0 bases, with 10 bases sitting between them. The DNA for the CDR3 is TGTGCCAGCAGTGTACGAGGGAACTCCTATAATTCACCCCTCCACTTT. It yields the protein CASSVRGNSYNSPLHF.

V and J are TRBV5-1 and TRBJ2-7, with D tentatively TRBD1 (5 bases). The CDR3 extends over 15 amino acids. Germline V CDR1 and CDR2: SGHRS, YFSETQ. V was pared by 0 bases and J by 5 bases, with 15 bases between. CDR3 amino acids: CASSLVVSGRNEQYF. The CDR3 region has the DNA TGCGCCAGCAGCTTGGTAGTTTCAGGGCGGAACGAGCAGTACTTC.

V and J are TRBV28 and TRBJ2-5; maybe TRBD1 (6 bases). Germline loops: CDR1 MDHEN, CDR2 SYDVKM. This CDR3 has 10 residues. The V end lost 6 bases, the J end lost 8 bases, and 7 bases lay between the germline ends. CDR3 amino acids: CASSRGTQYF. Here the CDR3 DNA reads TGTGCCAGCAGCAGGGGAACCCAGTACTTC.

The chain is built from TRBV29-1 and TRBJ2-1; 11 bases are a match to TRBD2. Germline V lookup: CDR1 SQVTM, CDR2 ANQGSEA. The CDR3 spans 17 residues. V was clipped by 7 bases and J by 4 bases; unmatched bases: 15. The CDR3: CSAKGVPGLAAYNEQFF. DNA for the CDR3: TGCAGCGCCAAGGGGGTGCCGGGACTAGCGGCATACAATGAGCAGTTCTTC.

This chain joins TRBV29-1 and TRBJ1-2; 7 bases fit TRBD1. With V trimmed by 5 bases and J by 4 bases, 4 bases remained unmatched. The CDR3 is made up of 12 amino acids. The germline V gene encodes CDR1 SQVTM and CDR2 ANQGSEA. The CDR3, as DNA: TGCAGCGTTTCCGGGACAGCCTATGGCTACACCTTC. Amino acids: CSVSGTAYGYTF.

V is TRBV11-2 and J is TRBJ2-7; D ambiguous. V was trimmed by 0 bases and J by 5 bases, leaving 5 bases between them. Germline CDR1 reads SGHAT; CDR2 reads FQNNGV. This CDR3 comprises 12 residues. CDR3 sequence: CASSLDGHEQYF. CDR3 sequence (DNA): TGTGCCAGCAGCTTAGATGGGCACGAGCAGTACTTC.

This rearrangement joins TRBV6-5 to TRBJ2-1; perhaps TRBD1 as D (5 bases). The germline V gene has CDR1 MNHEY and CDR2 SVGAGI. This CDR3 is 15 amino acids long. Trimming removed 5 bases from V and 0 bases from J, with 11 bases in between. The chain's CDR3 is CASSMTASSYNEQFF. CDR3 nucleotide sequence: TGTGCCAGCAGTATGACAGCGAGCTCCTACAATGAGCAGTTCTTC.

This chain joins TRBV20-1 and TRBJ2-3; no clear D gene. Trimming removed 3 bases at V and 2 bases at J, with 6 bases between. This CDR3 spans 12 amino acids. Germline CDR1 is DFQATT and CDR2 is SNEGSKA (reference sequence). The DNA of the CDR3 is TGCAGTGCTAGTGGGCTCACAGATACGCAGTATTTT. Translating it yields CSASGLTDTQYF.

V is TRBV2 and J is TRBJ2-7; 7 positions match TRBD1. V dropped 7 bases and J dropped 6; count of bases not matched to a gene: 15. This CDR3 has 15 residues. Germline-derived CDR1 and CDR2 are SNHLY and FYNNEI. The DNA for the CDR3 is TGTGCCAGCATCGGACAAGTACAGGGGCGTACCGAGCAGTACTTC. Translating gives CASIGQVQGRTEQYF.

This clone was found a few times. V and J are TRBV13 and TRBJ2-7, with 7 nucleotides matching TRBD1. Germline trimming cut 5 bases from V and 4 bases from J; bases unmatched to any gene: 11. Germline-derived CDR1 and CDR2 are PRHDT and FYEKMQ (reference sequence). The CDR3 loop spans 15 amino acids. The CDR3 nucleotides are TGTGCCAGCAGCACCACATTAGGGGGCCAGTACGAGCAGTACTTC. Protein: CASSTTLGGQYEQYF.

The J gene is TRBJ1-5, the V gene TRBV20-1; D is perhaps TRBD1 (5 bases). The V and J ends lost 3 bases and 6 bases respectively, with 12 bases between them. The CDR3 length is 13 residues. Germline assignment: CDR1 DFQATT and CDR2 SNEGSKA (reference sequence). CDR3 sequence (DNA): TGCAGTGCTAGTTCCAGGGATAGTCAGCCCCAGCATTTT. The encoded protein is CSASSRDSQPQHF.

The rearrangement joins TRBV7-6 to TRBJ2-1; TRBD2 matches 8 bases. CDR3 length: 16 amino acids. Unmatched junction bases numbered 17, after V lost 2 bases and J lost 14 bases. Germline V gives CDR1 SGHVS, CDR2 FNYEAQ. CDR3 nucleotide sequence: TGTGCCAGCAGCTTATGGCCCAGCGAGCGGGAGAAGCGGGAGTTCTTC. Translation: CASSLWPSEREKREFF.

This clone was observed once. CDR3 sequence (DNA): TGTGCCAGCAGCTTAGACCTTAGGGGTAAGGGAACTGAAGCTTTCTTT. This gives the protein CASSLDLRGKGTEAFF. V and J are TRBV11-2 and TRBJ1-1; tentative D call: TRBD1 (5 bases). V lost 0 bases, J lost 5 bases, and 16 bases lay in between. The germline V gene encodes CDR1 SGHAT and CDR2 FQNNGV. The CDR3 totals 16 residues.